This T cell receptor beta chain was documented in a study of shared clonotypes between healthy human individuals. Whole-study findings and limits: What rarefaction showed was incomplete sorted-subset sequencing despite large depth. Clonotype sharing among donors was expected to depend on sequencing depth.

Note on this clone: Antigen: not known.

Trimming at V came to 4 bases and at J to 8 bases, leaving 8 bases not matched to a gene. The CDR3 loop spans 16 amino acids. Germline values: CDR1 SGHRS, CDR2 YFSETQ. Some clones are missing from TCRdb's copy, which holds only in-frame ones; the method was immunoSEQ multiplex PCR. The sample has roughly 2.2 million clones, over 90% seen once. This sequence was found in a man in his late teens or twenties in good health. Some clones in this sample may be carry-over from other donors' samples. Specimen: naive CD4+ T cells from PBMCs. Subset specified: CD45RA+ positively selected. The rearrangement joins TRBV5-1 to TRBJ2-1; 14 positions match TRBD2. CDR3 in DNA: TGCGCCAGCAGCCCCAGGCCGGGACTAGCGGGAGATGAGCAGTTCTTC. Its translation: CASSPRPGLAGDEQFF.